These 26 T cell receptor beta chains came from one sample sequenced in a study of OX40 agonist ivuxolimab in advanced cancers. TCRdb's copy holds only in-frame clones and misses some; the assay was immunoSEQ multiplex PCR. The data show 65,000 to 95,000 clones, with about 90% seen just once and 0.33% held by the top ten. The specimen was CD4+ or CD8+ T cells sorted from blood, collected in a trial of the OX40 agonist ivuxolimab. All receptors come from an adult with an advanced solid tumor such as melanoma, head and neck, liver or kidney cancer.

V and J are TRBV27 and TRBJ2-1, with 8 nucleotides matching TRBD1. The CDR3 is made up of 17 amino acids. Germline V gene lookup returns CDR1 MNHEY and CDR2 SMNVEV (reference sequence). J lost 10 bases, V lost 0 bases, and 14 bases had no gene match. The CDR3 DNA reads TGTGCCAGCAGTTTATCGTCGCGGACAGGGTATCCCTCAGAGCAGTTCTTC. Translation: CASSLSSRTGYPSEQFF.

The J gene is TRBJ1-4, the V gene TRBV6-1; no clear D gene. Trimming removed 6 bases at V and 7 bases at J, with 9 bases between. Germline CDR1 reads MNHNS; CDR2 reads SASEGT. The CDR3 length is 12 residues. CDR3 nucleotides: TGTGCCAGCAGAGCCAGCGGTGAAAAACTGTTTTTT. This gives the protein CASRASGEKLFF.

The rearrangement uses TRBV9 and TRBJ1-2, with TRBD1 as a possible D gene (5 bases). CDR1 and CDR2 from the germline V gene are SGDLS and YYNGEE. The CDR3 extends over 15 amino acids. V lost 1 base, J lost 8 bases, and 18 bases lay in between. The CDR3 DNA reads as TGTGCCAGCAGCGTATCCCCCAAGGGGCTGGAGGGCTACACCTTC. Protein sequence: CASSVSPKGLEGYTF.

This sequence joins TRBV6-1 and TRBJ2-1; TRBD2 matches 11 bases. This CDR3 comprises 15 residues. Germline loops: CDR1 MNHNS, CDR2 SASEGT. Trimming took 2 bases from V and 12 from J; bases not matched to a gene: 9. The CDR3 here is CASSEIIAGGPGQFF. The CDR3 bases are TGTGCCAGCAGTGAAATAATAGCGGGGGGGCCTGGGCAGTTCTTC.

The J gene is TRBJ1-5, the V gene TRBV19; 8 bases are shared with TRBD1. CDR1 and CDR2 from the germline V gene are LNHDA and SQIVND (reference sequence). The CDR3 extends over 15 amino acids. The trim removed 5 bases at V and 4 bases at J, leaving 7 bases unmatched. CDR3 coding DNA: TGTGCCAGTAGTGAGGGACAGGCTTCTAATCAGCCCCAGCATTTT. It yields the protein CASSEGQASNQPQHF.

The chain has TRBV9 and TRBJ2-4, with D possibly matching TRBD1 (6 bases). The V gene lost 0 bases and the J gene lost 0 bases, with 7 bases spanning the gap. The CDR3 is made up of 15 amino acids. Germline V gene sequence: CDR1 SGDLS, CDR2 YYNGEE. For the CDR3, the DNA is TGTGCCAGCAGCGTAGGGGGGCTAGCCAAAAACATTCAGTACTTC. The encoded protein is CASSVGGLAKNIQYF.

Only one count was recorded for this clone. The chain employs TRBV6-6 and TRBJ1-4, with D maybe TRBD1 (5 bases). This CDR3 has 16 amino acids. Germline V gene lookup returns CDR1 MNHNY and CDR2 SVGAGI (reference sequence). The V and J ends lost 4 bases and 8 bases respectively, with 20 bases between them. The CDR3 sequence: CASSSPGSRAGEKLFF. The DNA for the CDR3 is TGTGCCAGCAGTTCCCCGGGGAGCAGGGCAGGAGAAAAACTGTTTTTT.

The chain links TRBV19 to TRBJ1-1, with TRBD1 as a possible D gene (6 bases). Looked up from germline, CDR1 is LNHDA and CDR2 is SQIVND (reference sequence). This CDR3 comprises 12 residues. V lost 5 bases and J 7 bases, leaving 11 bases between the germline ends. CDR3 sequence reads: CASSWVQGEAFF. The DNA for the CDR3 is TGTGCCAGTAGTTGGGTACAGGGTGAAGCTTTCTTT.

This sequence joins TRBV6-5 and TRBJ2-4; the match to TRBD1 covers 8 bases. This CDR3 comprises 14 residues. CDR1 MNHEY and CDR2 SVGAGI come from the germline V gene. Trimming cost V 2 bases and J 4 bases; bases outside gene matches: 1. The CDR3 sequence: CASSYDRGKNIQYF. The CDR3 DNA is TGTGCCAGCAGTTACGACAGGGGTAAAAACATTCAGTACTTC.

This clone was seen a single time. V usage is TRBV6-6 and J usage is TRBJ2-3; D remains unclear. The germline V gene has CDR1 MNHNY and CDR2 SVGAGI (reference sequence). The CDR3 has 12 amino acids. Trimming took off 2 bases at V and 7 bases at J, with 7 bases between the two ends. The CDR3 DNA sequence: TGTGCCAGCAGTTACACCTCCTATACGCAGTATTTT. Translation gives CASSYTSYTQYF.

The V and J genes are TRBV11-2 and TRBJ2-7, with D maybe TRBD2 (6 bases). Trimming pared 5 bases from V and 2 bases from J, leaving 19 bases between. This CDR3 has 16 residues. Looked up from germline, CDR1 is SGHAT and CDR2 is FQNNGV. CDR3 coding DNA: TGTGCCAGCAGCAAAGGACTAAGCGGAAGTGCCTACGAGCAGTACGTC. Translation: CASSKGLSGSAYEQYV.

V and J are TRBV6-5 and TRBJ2-7; the match to TRBD1 covers 11 bases. This CDR3 comprises 15 residues. V lost 5 bases and J lost 4; bases outside the gene matches: 7. Per germline, CDR1 MNHEY and CDR2 SVGAGI. The CDR3 nucleotides are TGTGCCAGCAGTAACGGACAGGGGGCACAGTACGAGCAGTACTTC. Translation: CASSNGQGAQYEQYF.

The DNA of the CDR3 is TGTGCCAGCAGTGACGGGACTAGCGGAAACAATGAGCAGTTCTTC. As protein: CASSDGTSGNNEQFF. The chain uses TRBV6-1 and TRBJ2-1; 11 bases align to TRBD2. Germline trimming cut 3 bases from V and 5 bases from J; bases unmatched to any gene: 3. Germline V gene lookup returns CDR1 MNHNS and CDR2 SASEGT. The CDR3 extends over 15 amino acids.

V and J are TRBV5-6 and TRBJ2-2; D not resolved. Trimming took off 4 bases at V and 8 bases at J, with 15 bases between the two ends. CDR3 size: 14 residues. Germline values: CDR1 SGHDT, CDR2 YYEEEE. The CDR3 DNA is TGTGCCAGCAGCCGCCCGGGTGTATCGGGGGAGCTGTTTTTT. Translation: CASSRPGVSGELFF.

The rearrangement uses TRBV5-6 and TRBJ1-1; D is unclear. The CDR3 extends over 11 amino acids. Trimming stripped 4 bases from V and 2 bases from J, with 3 bases between. Per the germline V gene, CDR1 is SGHDT and CDR2 is YYEEEE. The CDR3 nucleotides are TGTGCCAGCAGCGTCAACACTGAAGCTTTCTTT. Translating it yields CASSVNTEAFF.

CDR3 coding DNA: TGTGCCAGCTCCTTTGACAGGGCGGCGGATGGCTACACCTTC. It specifies CASSFDRAADGYTF. This chain joins TRBV18 and TRBJ1-2; 7 positions agree with TRBD1. The ends lost 6 bases at V and 6 bases at J; junction bases unmatched: 10. There are 14 residues in the CDR3. Germline values: CDR1 KGHSH, CDR2 LQKENI.

This clone was seen a single time. The V gene is TRBV9, the J gene TRBJ2-6; D may correspond to TRBD1 or TRBD2 (6 bases each). The CDR3 runs to 19 residues. The germline CDR1 and CDR2 sequences are SGDLS and YYNGEE. V was clipped by 1 base and J by 0 bases, with 17 bases between them. Here the CDR3 reads CASSVSPRGVHSGANVLTF. CDR3 coding DNA: TGTGCCAGCAGCGTATCCCCTAGGGGGGTTCACTCTGGGGCCAACGTCCTGACTTTC.

V and J are TRBV25-1 and TRBJ2-5; 10 positions agree with TRBD1. The CDR3 is 15 amino acids. Trimming took 2 bases from V and 4 from J; bases not matched to a gene: 4. CDR1 is MGHDK, CDR2 SYGVNS, per germline. The CDR3 reads CASSEGQGVGETQYF. In DNA, the CDR3 is TGTGCCAGCAGTGAAGGACAGGGGGTGGGAGAGACCCAGTACTTC.

This chain connects TRBV18 to TRBJ1-2, with D possibly matching TRBD1 (6 bases). The length of the CDR3 is 15 residues. The ends were cut back, 3 bases at V and 0 bases at J, with 11 bases in the middle. The germline CDR1 and CDR2 sequences are KGHSH and LQKENI. In DNA form, the CDR3 reads TGTGCCAGCTCACCCCCCGGGACAACTAACTATGGCTACACCTTC. Amino acid sequence: CASSPPGTTNYGYTF.

V and J are TRBV2 and TRBJ2-5, with D perhaps given as TRBD1 or TRBD2 (6 bases each). The CDR3 contains 17 residues. Germline CDR1 is SNHLY and CDR2 is FYNNEI. Trimming took 2 bases from V and 1 from J, leaving 17 bases between them. DNA of the CDR3: TGTGCCAGCAGTGAATTTGCTACGGGGGCCAGCCAAGAGACCCAGTACTTC. This translates into CASSEFATGASQETQYF.

The chain employs TRBV2 and TRBJ1-2; D uncertain. Germline V gives CDR1 SNHLY, CDR2 FYNNEI. V was cut by 2 bases and J by 3 bases, with 7 bases left in between. The CDR3 loop spans 13 amino acids. The CDR3 coding sequence is TGTGCCAGCAGTGAATGGGAAGACTATGGCTACACCTTC. It specifies CASSEWEDYGYTF.

This clone appeared a single time. The chain carries TRBV6-6 and TRBJ1-5; 7 nucleotides line up with TRBD1. Germline V gives CDR1 MNHNY, CDR2 SVGAGI (reference sequence). Trimming removed 6 bases from V and 3 bases from J; junction bases left unmatched: 8. This CDR3 region has 15 residues. The CDR3: CASRRDSSPNQPQHF. The CDR3 DNA reads TGTGCCAGCAGACGGGACAGTAGTCCCAATCAGCCCCAGCATTTT.

CDR3 amino acids: CASSGRRGRVYSPLHF. The CDR3 nucleotides are TGTGCCAGCAGTGGACGCAGGGGGCGCGTTTATTCACCCCTCCACTTT. The chain links TRBV2 to TRBJ1-6; 8 positions match TRBD1. The germline V gene encodes CDR1 SNHLY and CDR2 FYNNEI. Unmatched junction bases numbered 10, after V lost 4 bases and J lost 8 bases. This CDR3 spans 16 amino acids.

V and J are TRBV11-2 and TRBJ2-3; D uncertain. Germline V gives CDR1 SGHAT, CDR2 FQNNGV. This CDR3 region has 15 residues. V was clipped by 1 base and J by 3 bases, with 11 bases between them. CDR3 sequence (DNA): TGTGCCAGCAGCTTAGTTGCGGTCCGTACAGATACGCAGTATTTT. Its protein is CASSLVAVRTDTQYF.

V is TRBV10-3 and J is TRBJ1-4; no firm D call. Trimming removed 7 bases at V and 6 bases at J, with 9 bases between. The CDR3 is made up of 12 amino acids. Germline CDR1 is ENHRY and CDR2 is SYGVKD. The CDR3 DNA follows: TGTGCCATCAAAGGCGAGGATGAAAAACTGTTTTTT. This encodes CAIKGEDEKLFF.

The chain links TRBV5-1 to TRBJ1-1; no reliable D call. Trimming removed 0 bases from V and 10 bases from J, with 10 bases in between. Germline CDR1 SGHRS, CDR2 YFSETQ. The CDR3 has 12 amino acids. The CDR3 region is CASSLDGEGAFF. CDR3 coding DNA: TGCGCCAGCAGCTTGGACGGAGAGGGAGCTTTCTTT.